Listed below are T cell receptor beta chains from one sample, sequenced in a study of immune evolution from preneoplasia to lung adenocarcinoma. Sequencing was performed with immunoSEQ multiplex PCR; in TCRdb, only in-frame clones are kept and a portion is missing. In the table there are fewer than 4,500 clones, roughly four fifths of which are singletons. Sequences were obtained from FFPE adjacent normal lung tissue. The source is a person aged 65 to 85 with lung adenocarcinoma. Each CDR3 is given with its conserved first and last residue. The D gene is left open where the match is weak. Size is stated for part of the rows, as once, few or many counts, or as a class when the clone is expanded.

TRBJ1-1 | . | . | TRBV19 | TGTGCCAGTAGTCCGAACAGGGTGAGCACTGAAGCTTTCTTT | CASSPNRVSTEAFF
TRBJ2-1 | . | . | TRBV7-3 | TGTGCCAGCAGCTTAGTAAGGGACAACTACAATGAGCAGTTCTTC | CASSLVRDNYNEQFF
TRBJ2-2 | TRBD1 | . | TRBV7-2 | TGTGCCAGCAGCTTCACAGGGGGCACCGGGGAGCTGTTTTTT | CASSFTGGTGELFF
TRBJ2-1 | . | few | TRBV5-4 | TGTGCCAGCAGCTTGGCAGGGAATGAGCAGTTCTTC | CASSLAGNEQFF
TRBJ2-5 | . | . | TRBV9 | TGTGCCAGCAGCGTAGGGACAGCAACCCAAGAGACCCAGTACTTC | CASSVGTATQETQYF
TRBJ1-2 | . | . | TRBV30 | TGTGCCACGAGGGGCGGCTTGGCTCTTCTAGCCTTC | CATRGGLALLAF
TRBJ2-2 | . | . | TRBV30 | TGTGCCTGGAGGGCTCAGAGGAACACCGGGGAGCTGTTTTTT | CAWRAQRNTGELFF
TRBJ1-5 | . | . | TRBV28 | TGTGCCACCCAAGGCAGGGGTAGCAATCAGCCCCAGCATTTT | CATQGRGSNQPQHF
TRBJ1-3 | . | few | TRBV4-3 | TGCGCCAGCAGCCAAGGAGTCGGGGGGGGCACAAACACCATATATTTT | CASSQGVGGGTNTIYF
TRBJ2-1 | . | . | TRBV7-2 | TGTGCCAGCAGCCCCAGGGGATTCGGGGTCAATGAGCAGTTCTTC | CASSPRGFGVNEQFF
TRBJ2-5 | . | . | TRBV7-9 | TGTGCCAGCAGCCCCCGGGGGCCACAAGAGACCCAGTACTTC | CASSPRGPQETQYF
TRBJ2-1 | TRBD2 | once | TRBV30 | TGTGCCTGGAGTGTACCCCTAGCGGGAGGGGGTGAGCAGTTCTTC | CAWSVPLAGGGEQFF
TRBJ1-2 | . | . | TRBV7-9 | TGTGCCAGCAGCACCCGTGGGACTAACTATGGCTACACCTTC | CASSTRGTNYGYTF
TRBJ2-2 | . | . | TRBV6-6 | TGTGCCAGCGGCACCCGACTGAACACCGGGGAGCTGTTTTTT | CASGTRLNTGELFF
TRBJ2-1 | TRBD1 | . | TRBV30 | TGTGCTATAAGGACAGGCTCCAGCTACAATGAGCAGTTCTTC | CAIRTGSSYNEQFF
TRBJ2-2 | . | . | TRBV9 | TGTGCCAGCAGCGTAAGGAGTTCAGAAGGGGAGCTGTTTTTT | CASSVRSSEGELFF
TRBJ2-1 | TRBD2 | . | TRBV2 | TGTGCCACCAGTCTGAACCCGGGACTAGCGGGAAGTGAGCAGTTCTTC | CATSLNPGLAGSEQFF
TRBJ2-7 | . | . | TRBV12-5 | TGTGCTAGTGGTTTCTTCCCGGGGCCGGGAGAGCAGTACTTC | CASGFFPGPGEQYF
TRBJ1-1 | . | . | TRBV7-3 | TGTGCCAGCAGCCCCATGGGGGGATGGAGCACTGAAGCTTTCTTT | CASSPMGGWSTEAFF
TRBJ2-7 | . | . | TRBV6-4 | TGTGCCAGCAGTGAGGGGGAGCGCTCCGAGCAGTACTTC | CASSEGERSEQYF
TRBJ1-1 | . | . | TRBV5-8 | TGTGCCAGCAGCCCCGGGCGGGGGAGGTTGTTGAACACTGAAGCTTTCTTT | CASSPGRGRLLNTEAFF
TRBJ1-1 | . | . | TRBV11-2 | TGTGCCAGCAGCTTAGGGGTCACTGAAGCTTTCTTT | CASSLGVTEAFF
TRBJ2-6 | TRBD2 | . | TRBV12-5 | TGTGCTAGTGGTTTCGGACTAGCGGGAGGGTGCTGCTCTGGGGCCAACGTCCTGACTTTC | CASGFGLAGGCCSGANVLTF
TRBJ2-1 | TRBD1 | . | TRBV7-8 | TGTGCCAGTAAACACCGGGACAGGGGAGACAATGAGCAGTTCTTC | CASKHRDRGDNEQFF
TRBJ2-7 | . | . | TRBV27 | TGTGCCAGCAGGGAGTCGTCGAGGGGGAGAGGGGTGGGGGAGCAGTACTTC | CASRESSRGRGVGEQYF
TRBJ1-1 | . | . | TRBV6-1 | TGTGCCAGCAGTGATAACGGGGACACTGAAGCTTTCTTT | CASSDNGDTEAFF